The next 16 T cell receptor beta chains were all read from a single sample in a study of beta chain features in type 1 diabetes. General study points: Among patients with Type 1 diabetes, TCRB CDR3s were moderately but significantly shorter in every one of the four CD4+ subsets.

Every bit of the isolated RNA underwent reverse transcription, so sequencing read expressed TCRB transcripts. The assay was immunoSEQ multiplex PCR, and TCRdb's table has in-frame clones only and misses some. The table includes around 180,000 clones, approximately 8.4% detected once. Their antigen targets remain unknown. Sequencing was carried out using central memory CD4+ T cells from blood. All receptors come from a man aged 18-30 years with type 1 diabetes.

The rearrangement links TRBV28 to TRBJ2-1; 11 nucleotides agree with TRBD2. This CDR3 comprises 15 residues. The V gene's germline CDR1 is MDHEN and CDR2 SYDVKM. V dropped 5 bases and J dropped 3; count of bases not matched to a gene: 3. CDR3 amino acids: CASSLSGRVYNEQFF. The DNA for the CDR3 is TGTGCCAGCAGTCTTAGCGGGAGGGTCTACAATGAGCAGTTCTTC.

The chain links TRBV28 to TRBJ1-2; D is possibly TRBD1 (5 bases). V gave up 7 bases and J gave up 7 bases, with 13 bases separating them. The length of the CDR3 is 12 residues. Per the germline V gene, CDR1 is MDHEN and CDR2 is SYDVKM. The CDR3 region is CASTTPQGGYTF. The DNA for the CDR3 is TGTGCCAGCACTACCCCCCAGGGTGGCTACACCTTC.

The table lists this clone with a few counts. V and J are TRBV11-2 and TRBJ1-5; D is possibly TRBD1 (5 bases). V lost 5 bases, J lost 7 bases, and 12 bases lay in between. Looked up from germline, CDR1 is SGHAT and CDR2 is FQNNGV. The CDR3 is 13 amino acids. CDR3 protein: CASSGERGQPQHF. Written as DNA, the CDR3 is TGTGCCAGCAGCGGAGAAAGGGGCCAGCCCCAGCATTTT.

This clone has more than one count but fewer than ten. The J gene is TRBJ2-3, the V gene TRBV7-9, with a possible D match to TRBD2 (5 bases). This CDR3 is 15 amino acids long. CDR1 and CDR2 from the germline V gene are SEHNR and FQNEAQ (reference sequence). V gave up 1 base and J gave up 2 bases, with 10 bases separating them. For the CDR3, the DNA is TGTGCCAGCAGCTTAGGCGCTAGCCCCACAGATACGCAGTATTTT. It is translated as CASSLGASPTDTQYF.

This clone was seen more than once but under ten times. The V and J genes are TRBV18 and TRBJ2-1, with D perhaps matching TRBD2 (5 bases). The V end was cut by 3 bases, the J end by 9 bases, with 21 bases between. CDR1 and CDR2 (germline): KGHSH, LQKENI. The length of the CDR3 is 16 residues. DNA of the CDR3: TGTGCCAGCTCACCCCGGACTTCGGACCCCCTGGTTGAGCAGTTCTTC. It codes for CASSPRTSDPLVEQFF.

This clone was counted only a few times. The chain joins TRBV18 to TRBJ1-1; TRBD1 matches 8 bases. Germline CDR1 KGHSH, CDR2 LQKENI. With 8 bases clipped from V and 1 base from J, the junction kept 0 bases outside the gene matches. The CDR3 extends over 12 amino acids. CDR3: CASGQGNTEAFF. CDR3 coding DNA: TGTGCCAGCGGACAGGGGAACACTGAAGCTTTCTTT.

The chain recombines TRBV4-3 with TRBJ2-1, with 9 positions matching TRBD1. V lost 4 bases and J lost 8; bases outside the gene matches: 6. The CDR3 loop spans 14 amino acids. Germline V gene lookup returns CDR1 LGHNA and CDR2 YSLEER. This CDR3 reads CASSLGTGYDEQFF. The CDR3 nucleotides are TGCGCCAGCAGCCTCGGGACAGGGTATGATGAGCAGTTCTTC.

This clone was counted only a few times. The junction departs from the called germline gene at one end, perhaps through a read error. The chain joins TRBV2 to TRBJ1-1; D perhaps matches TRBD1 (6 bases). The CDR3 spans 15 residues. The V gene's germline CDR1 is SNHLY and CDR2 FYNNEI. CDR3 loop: CASSEGQSTNTEAFF. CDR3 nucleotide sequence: TGTGCCAGCAGCGAAGGACAGTCCACGAACACTGAAGCTTTCTTT.

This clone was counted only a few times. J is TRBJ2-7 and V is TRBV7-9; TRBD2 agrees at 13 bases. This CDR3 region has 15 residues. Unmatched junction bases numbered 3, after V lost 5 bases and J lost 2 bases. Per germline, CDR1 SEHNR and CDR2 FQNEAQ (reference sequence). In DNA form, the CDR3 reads TGTGCCAGCAGCCGAGGGACTAGCGGGACCTACGAGCAGTACTTC. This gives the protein CASSRGTSGTYEQYF.

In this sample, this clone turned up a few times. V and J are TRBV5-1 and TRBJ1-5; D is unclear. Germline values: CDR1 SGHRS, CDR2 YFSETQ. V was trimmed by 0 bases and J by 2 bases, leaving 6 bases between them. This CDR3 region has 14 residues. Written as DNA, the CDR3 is TGCGCCAGCAGCTTGGAACCGGGCAATCAGCCCCAGCATTTT. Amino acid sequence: CASSLEPGNQPQHF.

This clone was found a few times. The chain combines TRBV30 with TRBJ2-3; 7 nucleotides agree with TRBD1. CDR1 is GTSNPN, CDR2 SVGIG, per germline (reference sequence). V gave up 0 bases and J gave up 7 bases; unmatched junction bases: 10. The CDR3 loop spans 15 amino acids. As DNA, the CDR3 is TGTGCCTGGAGTGTCAAACCAACAGGGGTATATACGCAGTATTTT. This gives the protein CAWSVKPTGVYTQYF. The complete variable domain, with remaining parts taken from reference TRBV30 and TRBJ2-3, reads SQTIHQWPATLVQPVGSPLSLECTVEGTSNPNLYWYRQAAGRGLQLLFYSVGIGQISSEVPQNLSASRPQDRQFILSSKKLLLSDSGFYLCAWSVKPTGVYTQYFGPGTRLTVL.

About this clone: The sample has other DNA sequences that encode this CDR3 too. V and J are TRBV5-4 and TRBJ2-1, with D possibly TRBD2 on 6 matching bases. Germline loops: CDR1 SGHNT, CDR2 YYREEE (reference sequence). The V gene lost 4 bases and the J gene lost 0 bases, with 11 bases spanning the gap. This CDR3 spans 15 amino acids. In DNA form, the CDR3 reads TGTGCCAGCAGCCCGACGGGGGACTCCTACAATGAGCAGTTCTTC. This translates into CASSPTGDSYNEQFF.

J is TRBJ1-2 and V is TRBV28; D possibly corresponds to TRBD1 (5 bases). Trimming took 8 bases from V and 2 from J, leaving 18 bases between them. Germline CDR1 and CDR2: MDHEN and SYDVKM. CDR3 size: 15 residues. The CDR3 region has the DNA TGTGCCAGCGCTGGGTGGGGCGGCCGGAACTATGGCTACACCTTC. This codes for CASAGWGGRNYGYTF.

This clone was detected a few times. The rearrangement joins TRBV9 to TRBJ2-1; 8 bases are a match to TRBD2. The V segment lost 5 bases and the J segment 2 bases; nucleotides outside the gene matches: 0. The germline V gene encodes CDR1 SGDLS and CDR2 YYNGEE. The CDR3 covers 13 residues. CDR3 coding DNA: TGTGCCAGCAGTAGCGGGACCTACAATGAGCAGTTCTTC. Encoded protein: CASSSGTYNEQFF.

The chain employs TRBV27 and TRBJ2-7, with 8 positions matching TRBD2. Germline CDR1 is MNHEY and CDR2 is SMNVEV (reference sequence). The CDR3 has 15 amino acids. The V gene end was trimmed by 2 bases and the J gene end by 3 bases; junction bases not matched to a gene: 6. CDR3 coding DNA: TGTGCCAGCAGTTTACATGCGGGGGGATTCTACGAGCAGTACTTC. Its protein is CASSLHAGGFYEQYF.

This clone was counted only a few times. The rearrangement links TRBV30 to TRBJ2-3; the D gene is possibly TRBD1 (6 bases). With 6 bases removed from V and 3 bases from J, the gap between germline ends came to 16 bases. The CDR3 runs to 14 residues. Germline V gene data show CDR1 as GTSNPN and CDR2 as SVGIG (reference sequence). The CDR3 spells CACKPTGPTDTQYF. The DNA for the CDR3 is TGTGCCTGTAAACCTACAGGGCCTACAGATACGCAGTATTTT.